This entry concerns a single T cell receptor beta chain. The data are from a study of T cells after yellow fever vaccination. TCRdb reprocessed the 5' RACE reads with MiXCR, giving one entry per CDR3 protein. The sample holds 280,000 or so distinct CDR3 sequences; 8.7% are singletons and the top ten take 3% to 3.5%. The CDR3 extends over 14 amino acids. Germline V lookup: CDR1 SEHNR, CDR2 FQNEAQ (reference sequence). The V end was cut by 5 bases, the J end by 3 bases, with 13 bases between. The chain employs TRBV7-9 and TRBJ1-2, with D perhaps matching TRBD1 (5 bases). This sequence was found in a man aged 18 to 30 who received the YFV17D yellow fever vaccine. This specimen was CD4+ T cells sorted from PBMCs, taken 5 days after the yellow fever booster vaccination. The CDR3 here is CASSRGDRDYGYTF. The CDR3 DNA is TGTGCCAGCAGCCGGGGCGACCGGGACTATGGCTACACCTTC.